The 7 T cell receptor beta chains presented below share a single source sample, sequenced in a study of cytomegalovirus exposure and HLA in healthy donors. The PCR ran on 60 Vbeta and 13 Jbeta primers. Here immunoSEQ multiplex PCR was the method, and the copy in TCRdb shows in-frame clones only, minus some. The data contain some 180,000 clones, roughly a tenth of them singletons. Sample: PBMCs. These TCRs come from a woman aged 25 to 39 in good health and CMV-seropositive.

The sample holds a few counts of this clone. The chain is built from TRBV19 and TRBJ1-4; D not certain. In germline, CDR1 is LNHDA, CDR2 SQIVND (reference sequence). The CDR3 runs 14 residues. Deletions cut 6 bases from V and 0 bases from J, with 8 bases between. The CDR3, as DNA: TGTGCCAGTAGGTCACTTGCAACTAATGAAAAACTGTTTTTT. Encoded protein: CASRSLATNEKLFF.

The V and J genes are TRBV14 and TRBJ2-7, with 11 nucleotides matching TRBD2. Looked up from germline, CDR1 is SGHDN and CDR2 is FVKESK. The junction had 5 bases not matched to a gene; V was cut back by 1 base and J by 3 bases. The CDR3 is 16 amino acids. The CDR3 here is CASSQGWLAGGYEQYF. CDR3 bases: TGTGCCAGCAGCCAAGGTTGGCTAGCGGGAGGCTACGAGCAGTACTTC. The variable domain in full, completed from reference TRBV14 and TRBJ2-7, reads EAGVTQFPSHSVIEKGQTVTLRCDPISGHDNLYWYRRVMGKEIKFLLHFVKESKQDESGMPNNRFLAERTGGTYSTLKVQPAELEDSGVYFCASSQGWLAGGYEQYFGPGTRLTVT.

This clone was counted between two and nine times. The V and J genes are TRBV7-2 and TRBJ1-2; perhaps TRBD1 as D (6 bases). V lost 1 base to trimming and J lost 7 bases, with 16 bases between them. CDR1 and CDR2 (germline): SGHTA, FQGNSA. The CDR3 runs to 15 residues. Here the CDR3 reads CASSLDQGRKSGYTF. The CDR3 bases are TGTGCCAGCAGCTTAGACCAGGGGCGTAAGAGTGGCTACACCTTC.

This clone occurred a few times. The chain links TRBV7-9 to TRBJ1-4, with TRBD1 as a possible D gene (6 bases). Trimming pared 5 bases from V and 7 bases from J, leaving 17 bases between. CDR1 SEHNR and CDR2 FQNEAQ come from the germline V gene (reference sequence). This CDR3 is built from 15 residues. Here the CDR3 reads CASSTLREGGEKLFF. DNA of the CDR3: TGTGCCAGCAGCACTCTACGGGAAGGGGGTGAAAAACTGTTTTTT.

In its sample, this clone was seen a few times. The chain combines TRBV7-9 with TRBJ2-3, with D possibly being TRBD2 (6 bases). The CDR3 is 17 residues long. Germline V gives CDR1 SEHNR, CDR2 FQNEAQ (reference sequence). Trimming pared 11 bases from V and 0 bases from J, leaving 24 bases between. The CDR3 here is CAVPSGGAGLSTDTQYF. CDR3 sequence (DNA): TGTGCCGTCCCCAGTGGGGGAGCGGGCTTAAGCACAGATACGCAGTATTTT.

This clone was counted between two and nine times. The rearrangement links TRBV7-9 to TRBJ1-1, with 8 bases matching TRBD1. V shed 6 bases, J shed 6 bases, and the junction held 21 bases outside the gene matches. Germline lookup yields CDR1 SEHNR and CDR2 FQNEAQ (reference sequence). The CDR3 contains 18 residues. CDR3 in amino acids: CASRTTYLNGQGYPEAFF. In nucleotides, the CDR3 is TGTGCCAGCAGAACGACATACCTAAACGGACAGGGATACCCTGAAGCTTTCTTT.

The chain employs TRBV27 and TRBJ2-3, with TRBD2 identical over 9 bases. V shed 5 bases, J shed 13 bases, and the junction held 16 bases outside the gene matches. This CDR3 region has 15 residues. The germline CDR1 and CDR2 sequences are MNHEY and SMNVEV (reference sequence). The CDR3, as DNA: TGTGCCAGCAGTCCAAGATTAGCGGGAGAGGCGATGGAGTATTTT. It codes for CASSPRLAGEAMEYF.